What follows are 32 T cell receptor beta chains derived from one specimen sequenced in a study of blood T cells in healthy people across ages. Primers used in a second PCR of about 7 to 12 cycles were a sample-barcoded 5' primer and a J-beta primer mix. TCRdb re-called the 5' RACE reads through MiXCR, storing one row per CDR3 protein. The data contain 730,000 or so distinct CDR3 sequences, around 46% of them singletons. The sequenced sample was blood. The receptor set was obtained from a woman between 55 and 75 years old in good health.

V gene TRBV4-1 combines with J gene TRBJ1-1, with D perhaps matching TRBD1 (6 bases). The V gene's germline CDR1 is MGHRA and CDR2 YSYEKL. Trimming cost V 3 bases and J 0 bases, with 20 bases left between them. The CDR3 runs 18 residues. CDR3 sequence: CASSHPSGDTGMNTEAFF. CDR3 bases: TGCGCCAGCAGCCATCCCTCTGGGGACACAGGGATGAACACTGAAGCTTTCTTT.

This clonotype was recorded many times. The rearrangement uses TRBV11-2 and TRBJ2-7; the match to TRBD1 covers 8 bases. Germline CDR1 is SGHAT and CDR2 is FQNNGV. The V gene end was trimmed by 5 bases and the J gene end by 1 base; junction bases not matched to a gene: 4. The CDR3 extends over 14 amino acids. The CDR3 DNA sequence: TGTGCCAGCAGCCAACAGGGGGATTCCTACGAGCAGTACTTC. Amino acids: CASSQQGDSYEQYF.

Only a few counts were recorded for this clonotype. The chain joins TRBV11-2 to TRBJ1-2; D not certain. CDR1 and CDR2 (germline): SGHAT, FQNNGV. This CDR3 has 13 residues. V lost 0 bases to trimming and J lost 7 bases, with 9 bases between them. This CDR3 is CASSLELGLGYTF. For the CDR3, the DNA is TGTGCCAGCAGCTTAGAGTTAGGGCTTGGCTACACCTTC.

The chain has TRBV11-3 and TRBJ2-1; 7 bases are shared with TRBD1. Germline V gene data show CDR1 as SGHNT and CDR2 as YENEEA. The ends lost 5 bases at V and 14 bases at J; junction bases unmatched: 12. This CDR3 has 13 residues. DNA for the CDR3: TGTGCCAGCAGCCCCCCAAGGGGGCCGGTGGAGTTCTTC. It translates to CASSPPRGPVEFF.

V usage is TRBV4-1 and J usage is TRBJ2-5; D possibly corresponds to TRBD2 (5 bases). Trimming took 1 base from V and 0 from J, leaving 21 bases between them. Germline CDR1 is MGHRA and CDR2 is YSYEKL. The CDR3 covers 19 residues. Here the CDR3 reads CASSQGGQTYLKNQETQYF. CDR3 bases: TGCGCCAGCAGCCAAGGAGGGCAGACCTATCTAAAAAACCAAGAGACCCAGTACTTC.

This clonotype appeared a single time. V usage is TRBV29-1 and J usage is TRBJ2-5, with a tentative D call TRBD2 (6 bases). There are 14 residues in the CDR3. Trimming stripped 6 bases from V and 5 bases from J, with 19 bases between. CDR1 and CDR2 (germline): SQVTM, ANQGSEA. For the CDR3, the DNA is TGCAGCGTCTCTTCTTGGGGGGAGACGGAGACCCAGTACTTC. It yields the protein CSVSSWGETETQYF.

The rearrangement links TRBV4-2 to TRBJ1-2; 8 nucleotides line up with TRBD1. CDR3 length: 15 amino acids. Losses at the gene ends were 4 bases for V and 5 bases for J; bases not matched to a gene: 9. Germline CDR1 LGHNA, CDR2 YNFKEQ. The CDR3 DNA follows: TGTGCCAGCAGCCCCCCGGGACAGGCGGTATATGGCTACACCTTC. Protein sequence: CASSPPGQAVYGYTF.

The V and J genes are TRBV7-2 and TRBJ1-1, with D hard to call. V lost 5 bases and J lost 0, with 7 bases in between. Germline values: CDR1 SGHTA, CDR2 FQGNSA. The CDR3 covers 13 residues. CDR3: CASSQTLNTEAFF. Written as DNA, the CDR3 is TGTGCCAGCAGCCAGACATTGAACACTGAAGCTTTCTTT.

J is TRBJ2-2 and V is TRBV28; 8 bases fit TRBD1. V dropped 6 bases and J dropped 3; count of bases not matched to a gene: 9. CDR1 and CDR2 from the germline V gene are MDHEN and SYDVKM. The CDR3 loop spans 16 amino acids. This CDR3 is CASRATGGRDTGELFF. CDR3 coding DNA: TGTGCCAGCAGGGCTACAGGGGGTAGGGACACCGGGGAGCTGTTTTTT.

This rearrangement joins TRBV6-2 or TRBV6-3 to TRBJ2-6; maybe TRBD1 (6 bases). Germline loops: CDR1 MNHEY, CDR2 SVGEGT. V was shortened by 2 bases and J by 1 base, with 12 bases between the two germline ends. This CDR3 is 17 amino acids long. CDR3 DNA sequence: TGTGCCAGCAGTTACCCCAGGGGAGCTTCTGGGGCCAACGTCCTGACTTTC. Translated, it gives CASSYPRGASGANVLTF.

This sequence joins TRBV7-3 and TRBJ2-7, with 7 bases matching TRBD2. The assigned J gene may be wrong: the sequence end matches TRBJ2-5 better. The germline gives CDR1 SGHTA, CDR2 FQGTGA. This CDR3 spans 15 amino acids. The CDR3 DNA sequence: TGTGCCAGCAGCTTAAGGGGGGAGGGACAAGAGACCCAGTACTTC. The encoded protein is CASSLRGEGQETQYF.

CDR3 in amino acids: CASSQVALGGNEQYF. The DNA of the CDR3 is TGTGCCAGCAGCCAAGTGGCTCTGGGAGGCAATGAGCAGTACTTC. The rearrangement joins TRBV3-1 to TRBJ2-7, with a tentative D call TRBD2 (6 bases). Between the trimmed V and J ends, which lost 1 base and 7 bases, there was a span of 17 bases. Per germline, CDR1 LGHDT and CDR2 YNNKEL (reference sequence). The CDR3 is 15 amino acids.

This clonotype was counted between two and nine times. The CDR3 DNA follows: TGCGCCAGCAGTGGAACAGGGGGGGACCCGATGAACACTGAAGCTTTCTTT. Translation: CASSGTGGDPMNTEAFF. The chain links TRBV10-1 to TRBJ1-1; 8 bases match TRBD1. Germline CDR1 is WNHNN and CDR2 is SYGVQD (reference sequence). The CDR3 contains 17 residues. V lost 4 bases and J lost 0; bases outside the gene matches: 10.

This clonotype was seen only once. The chain recombines TRBV30 with TRBJ1-6, with D possibly TRBD1 on 6 matching bases. The CDR3 is 14 amino acids. V lost 3 bases, J lost 4 bases, and 10 bases lay in between. Germline V CDR1 and CDR2: GTSNPN, SVGIG (reference sequence). In DNA form, the CDR3 reads TGTGCCTGGAGACAGGGTTTTTATAATTCACCCCTCCACTTT. Protein sequence: CAWRQGFYNSPLHF.

The rearrangement links TRBV7-2 to TRBJ2-1; 9 bases map to TRBD2. The CDR3 totals 16 residues. CDR1 and CDR2 (germline): SGHTA, FQGNSA. V was pared by 2 bases and J by 9 bases, with 11 bases of the junction left unmatched. The CDR3 is CASSLPAGGGLGEQFF. CDR3 nucleotide sequence: TGTGCCAGCAGCTTACCAGCGGGAGGAGGGCTGGGTGAGCAGTTCTTC.

This clonotype was counted a few times. This sequence joins TRBV7-2 and TRBJ2-7, with 7 bases matching TRBD2. Germline lookup yields CDR1 SGHTA and CDR2 FQGNSA. The V segment lost 1 base and the J segment 2 bases; nucleotides outside the gene matches: 8. The CDR3 consists of 16 residues. The CDR3 bases are TGTGCCAGCAGCTTAGGCTGGGTGGGGGGGGCCTACGAGCAGTACTTC. Residues: CASSLGWVGGAYEQYF.

This chain uses TRBV20-1 with TRBJ1-2; 8 bases align to TRBD1. J gave up 6 bases and V 7 bases, and 10 bases lay outside the gene matches. CDR1 and CDR2 (germline): DFQATT, SNEGSKA (reference sequence). The length of the CDR3 is 13 residues. In nucleotides, the CDR3 is TGCAGTGGTCGCCTGGACAGGGAACATGGCTACACCTTC. Protein sequence: CSGRLDREHGYTF.

This clonotype came up a few times. This chain uses TRBV7-9 with TRBJ2-3, with D perhaps matching TRBD1 (6 bases). In germline, CDR1 is SEHNR, CDR2 FQNEAQ (reference sequence). V lost 7 bases to trimming and J lost 2 bases, with 16 bases between them. This CDR3 spans 15 amino acids. The CDR3 spells CASMKTGSTTDTQYF. The CDR3 DNA follows: TGTGCCAGCATGAAAACAGGGTCTACCACAGATACGCAGTATTTT.

Only a few counts were recorded for this clonotype. The V call is TRBV3-1, the J call TRBJ2-5, with D unclear. The CDR3 spans 12 residues. V dropped 1 base and J dropped 7 bases, with 7 bases sitting between them. The germline V gene encodes CDR1 LGHDT and CDR2 YNNKEL (reference sequence). The CDR3 sequence is CASSQGGPTQYF. CDR3 nucleotide sequence: TGTGCCAGCAGCCAAGGGGGTCCGACCCAGTACTTC.

The gene calls are TRBV2 and TRBJ2-2, with a tentative D call TRBD1 (5 bases). This CDR3 contains 14 residues. The V gene lost 3 bases and the J gene lost 5 bases, with 10 bases spanning the gap. CDR1 is SNHLY, CDR2 FYNNEI, per germline. CDR3 protein: CASSEARATGELFF. In DNA form, the CDR3 reads TGTGCCAGCAGTGAGGCCAGGGCAACCGGGGAGCTGTTTTTT.

This clonotype occurred a few times. The chain combines TRBV9 with TRBJ2-7; D perhaps matches TRBD1 (6 bases). The CDR3 is 15 residues long. V lost 4 bases, J lost 2 bases, and 16 bases lay in between. In germline, CDR1 is SGDLS, CDR2 YYNGEE. The CDR3 sequence is CASSPGGGQPYEQYF. CDR3 nucleotide sequence: TGTGCCAGCAGCCCTGGGGGCGGACAGCCCTACGAGCAGTACTTC.

This chain uses TRBV2 with TRBJ2-3; D is perhaps TRBD2 (6 bases). V was trimmed by 7 bases and J by 5 bases, leaving 10 bases between them. There are 12 residues in the CDR3. Looked up from germline, CDR1 is SNHLY and CDR2 is FYNNEI. The CDR3 loop is CASKGGGDTQYF. As DNA, the CDR3 is TGTGCCAGCAAGGGAGGTGGAGATACGCAGTATTTT.

This clonotype was counted ten times or more. The V and J genes are TRBV9 and TRBJ2-1, with 11 bases matching TRBD2. The CDR3 totals 13 residues. CDR1 and CDR2 (germline): SGDLS, YYNGEE. J gave up 6 bases and V 7 bases, and 3 bases lay outside the gene matches. The CDR3 DNA follows: TGTGCCAGCGCAGGACTAGCGGGCAATGAGCAGTTCTTC. As protein: CASAGLAGNEQFF.

CDR3 sequence reads: CASRKFPEDEQFF. The DNA for the CDR3 is TGTGCCAGCAGGAAATTCCCCGAGGATGAGCAGTTCTTC. The rearrangement joins TRBV12-3 or TRBV12-4 to TRBJ2-1; D is unclear. The length of the CDR3 is 13 residues. Trimming stripped 6 bases from V and 8 bases from J, with 14 bases between.

This clonotype was counted a few times. The chain joins TRBV20-1 to TRBJ2-2; D possibly corresponds to TRBD1 (6 bases). The V end lost 7 bases, the J end lost 6 bases, and 12 bases lay between the germline ends. The CDR3 consists of 12 residues. The germline gives CDR1 DFQATT, CDR2 SNEGSKA (reference sequence). CDR3 sequence: CSERNRAGELFF. CDR3 bases: TGCAGTGAACGGAACAGGGCCGGGGAGCTGTTTTTT.

The chain employs TRBV3-1 and TRBJ2-5; the match to TRBD2 covers 10 bases. The length of the CDR3 is 16 residues. The germline V gene encodes CDR1 LGHDT and CDR2 YNNKEL (reference sequence). V was clipped by 2 bases and J by 9 bases; unmatched bases: 12. In DNA form, the CDR3 reads TGTGCCAGCAGCCAAACCAGCGGGAGGGAATTTGAGGCCCAGTACTTC. Its translation: CASSQTSGREFEAQYF.

The rearrangement uses TRBV11-2 and TRBJ2-3, with D perhaps matching TRBD2 (6 bases). The CDR3 spans 14 residues. Between the trimmed V and J ends, which lost 1 base and 2 bases, there was a span of 7 bases. Germline V gene lookup returns CDR1 SGHAT and CDR2 FQNNGV. The CDR3 DNA reads as TGTGCCAGCAGCTTAGGGGACTTCACAGATACGCAGTATTTT. Its translation: CASSLGDFTDTQYF. The whole variable domain, remainder taken from reference TRBV11-2 and TRBJ2-3, is EAGVAQSPRYKIIEKRQSVAFWCNPISGHATLYWYQQILGQGPKLLIQFQNNGVVDDSQLPKDRFSAERLKGVDSTLKIQPAKLEDSAVYLCASSLGDFTDTQYFGPGTRLTVL.

This clonotype was seen ten or more times. The V gene is TRBV27, the J gene TRBJ2-7, with 8 bases that match TRBD1. Germline trimming cut 10 bases from V and 1 base from J; bases unmatched to any gene: 9. The length of the CDR3 is 14 residues. CDR1 is MNHEY, CDR2 SMNVEV, per germline (reference sequence). CDR3 loop: CATRRQGQSYEQYF. CDR3 nucleotide sequence: TGTGCCACACGCCGACAGGGGCAGTCCTACGAGCAGTACTTC.

The V and J genes are TRBV9 and TRBJ2-3; 9 bases match TRBD2. The CDR3 is 15 amino acids. The junction had 3 bases not matched to a gene; V was cut back by 0 bases and J by 4 bases. CDR1 and CDR2 from the germline V gene are SGDLS and YYNGEE. CDR3 region: CASSVGGGGPDTQYF. The CDR3 DNA follows: TGTGCCAGCAGCGTAGGCGGGGGGGGACCAGATACGCAGTATTTT.

The chain recombines TRBV4-3 with TRBJ1-2, with D maybe TRBD1 (5 bases). The CDR3 totals 18 residues. V was clipped by 0 bases and J by 6 bases, with 23 bases between them. Germline CDR1 is LGHNA and CDR2 is YSLEER. CDR3 amino acids: CASSQEGDPSWGGDGYTF. DNA for the CDR3: TGCGCCAGCAGCCAAGAAGGGGATCCATCGTGGGGGGGGGATGGCTACACCTTC.

This clonotype was recorded once. The V gene is TRBV30, the J gene TRBJ2-3, with D maybe TRBD2 (5 bases). The germline V gene has CDR1 GTSNPN and CDR2 SVGIG (reference sequence). CDR3 length: 13 residues. The CDR3 DNA sequence: TGTGCAGCGGCGATCAATAGCACAGATACGCAGTATTTT. It is translated as CAAAINSTDTQYF.

This clonotype was found a few times. J is TRBJ1-2 and V is TRBV7-2; D unclear. CDR1 SGHTA and CDR2 FQGNSA come from the germline V gene. This CDR3 contains 14 residues. V was cut by 0 bases and J by 5 bases, with 10 bases left in between. The CDR3 DNA reads as TGTGCCAGCAGCTTAGCAGAACAGATATATGGCTACACCTTC. The encoded protein is CASSLAEQIYGYTF.